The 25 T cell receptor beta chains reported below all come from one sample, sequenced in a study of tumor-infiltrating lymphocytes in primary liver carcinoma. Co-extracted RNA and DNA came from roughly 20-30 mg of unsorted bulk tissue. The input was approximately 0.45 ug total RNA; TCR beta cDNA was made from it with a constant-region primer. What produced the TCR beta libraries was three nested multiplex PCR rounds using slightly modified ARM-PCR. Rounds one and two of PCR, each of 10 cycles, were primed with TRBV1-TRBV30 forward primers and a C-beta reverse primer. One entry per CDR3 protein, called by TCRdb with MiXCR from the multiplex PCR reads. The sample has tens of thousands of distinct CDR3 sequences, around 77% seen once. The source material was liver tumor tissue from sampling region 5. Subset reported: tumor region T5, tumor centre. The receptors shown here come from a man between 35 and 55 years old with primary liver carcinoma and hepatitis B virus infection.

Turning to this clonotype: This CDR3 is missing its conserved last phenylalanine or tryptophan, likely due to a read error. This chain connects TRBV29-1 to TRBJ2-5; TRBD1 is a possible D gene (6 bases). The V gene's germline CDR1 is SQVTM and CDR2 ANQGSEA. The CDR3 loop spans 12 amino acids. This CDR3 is CSCMDSGESQYL. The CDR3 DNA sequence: TGCAGCTGTATGGACAGTGGAGAGTCCCAGTACTTA.

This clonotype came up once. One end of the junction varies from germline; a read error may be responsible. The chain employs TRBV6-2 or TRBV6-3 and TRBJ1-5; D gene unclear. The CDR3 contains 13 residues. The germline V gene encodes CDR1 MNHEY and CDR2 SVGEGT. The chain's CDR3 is CASSQTKNQTQHF. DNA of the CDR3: TGTGCCAGCAGTCAGACAAAGAATCAGACCCAGCATTTT.

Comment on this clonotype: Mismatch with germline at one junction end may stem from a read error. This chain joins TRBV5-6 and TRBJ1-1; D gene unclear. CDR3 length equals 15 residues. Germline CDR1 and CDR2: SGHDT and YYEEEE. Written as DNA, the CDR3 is TGTGCCAGCAGCTTTCCGGGCCTCATTCCCACTGAAGCTATCTTT. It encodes CASSFPGLIPTEAIF.

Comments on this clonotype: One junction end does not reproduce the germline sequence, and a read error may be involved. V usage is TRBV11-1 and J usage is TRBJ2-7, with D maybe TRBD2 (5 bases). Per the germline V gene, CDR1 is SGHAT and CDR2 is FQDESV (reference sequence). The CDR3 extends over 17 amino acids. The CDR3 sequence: CASSLGPAGECSYEQCF. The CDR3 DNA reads TGTGCCAGTAGCTTAGGGCCGGCGGGTGAATGCTCCTACGAGCAGTGCTTC. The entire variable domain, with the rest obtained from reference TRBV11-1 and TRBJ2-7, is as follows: EAEVAQSPRYKITEKSQAVAFWCDPISGHATLYWYRQILGQGPELLVQFQDESVVDDSQLPKDRFSAERLKGVDSTLKIQPAELGDSAMYLCASSLGPAGECSYEQCFGPGTRLTVT.

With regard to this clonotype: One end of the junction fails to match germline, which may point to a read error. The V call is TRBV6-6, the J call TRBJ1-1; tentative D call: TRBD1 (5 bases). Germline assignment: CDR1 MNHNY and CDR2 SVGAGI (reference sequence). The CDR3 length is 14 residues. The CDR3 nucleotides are TGTTCCAGCAGTGGGACTGGGGTAAGGACTGAATCTTTCTTT. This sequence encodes CSSSGTGVRTESFF.

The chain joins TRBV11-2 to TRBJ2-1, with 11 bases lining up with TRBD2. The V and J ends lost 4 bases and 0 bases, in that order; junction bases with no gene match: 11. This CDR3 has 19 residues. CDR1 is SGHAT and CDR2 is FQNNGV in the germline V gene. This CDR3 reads CASSSRGTSGPSSYNEQFF. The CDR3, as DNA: TGTGCCAGCAGCTCTCGAGGGACTAGCGGCCCTAGCTCCTACAATGAGCAGTTCTTC.

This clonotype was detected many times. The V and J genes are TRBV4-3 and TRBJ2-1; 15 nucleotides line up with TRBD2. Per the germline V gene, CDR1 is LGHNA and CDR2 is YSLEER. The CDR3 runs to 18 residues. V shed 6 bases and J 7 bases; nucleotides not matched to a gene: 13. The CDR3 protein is CASSLDWTSGRAWNEQFF. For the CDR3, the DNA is TGCGCCAGCAGTCTGGATTGGACTAGCGGGAGGGCCTGGAATGAGCAGTTCTTC.

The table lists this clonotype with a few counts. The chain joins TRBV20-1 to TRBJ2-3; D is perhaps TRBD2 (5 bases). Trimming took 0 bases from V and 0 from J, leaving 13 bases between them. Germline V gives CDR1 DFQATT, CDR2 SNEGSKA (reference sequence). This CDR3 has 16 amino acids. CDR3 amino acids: CSARDREAESTDTQYF. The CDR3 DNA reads TGCAGTGCTAGAGATCGTGAAGCGGAGAGCACAGATACGCAGTATTTT.

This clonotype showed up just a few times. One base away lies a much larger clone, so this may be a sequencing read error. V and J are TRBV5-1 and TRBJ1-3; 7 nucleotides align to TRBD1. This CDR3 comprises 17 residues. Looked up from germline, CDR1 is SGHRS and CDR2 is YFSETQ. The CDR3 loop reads CASSLESQGGAGITIYF. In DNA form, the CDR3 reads TGCGCCAGCAGCTTGGAGAGCCAGGGGGGAGCAGGAATCACCATATATTTT.

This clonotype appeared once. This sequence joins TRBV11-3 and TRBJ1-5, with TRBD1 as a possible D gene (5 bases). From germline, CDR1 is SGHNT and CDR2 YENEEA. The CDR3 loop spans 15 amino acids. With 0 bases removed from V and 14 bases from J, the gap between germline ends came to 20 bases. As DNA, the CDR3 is TGTGCCAGCAGCTTAGATCTGGGGGTGGCCCAGACCAAGCATTTT. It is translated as CASSLDLGVAQTKHF.

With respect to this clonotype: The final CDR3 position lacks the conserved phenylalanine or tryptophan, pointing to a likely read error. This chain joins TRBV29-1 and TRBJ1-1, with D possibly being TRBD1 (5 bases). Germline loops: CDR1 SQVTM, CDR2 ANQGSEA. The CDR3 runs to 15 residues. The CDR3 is CSAGAGWGMKTEAFY. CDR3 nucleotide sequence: TGCAGCGCCGGTGCAGGGTGGGGGATGAAAACTGAAGCTTTCTAT.

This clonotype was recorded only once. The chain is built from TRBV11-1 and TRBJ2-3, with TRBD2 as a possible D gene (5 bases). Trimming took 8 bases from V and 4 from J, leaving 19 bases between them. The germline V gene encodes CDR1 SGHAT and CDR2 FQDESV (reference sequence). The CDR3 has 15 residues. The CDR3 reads CASGSPRESADTQYF. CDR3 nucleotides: TGTGCCAGCGGTTCGCCGAGGGAGAGCGCAGATACGCAGTATTTT.

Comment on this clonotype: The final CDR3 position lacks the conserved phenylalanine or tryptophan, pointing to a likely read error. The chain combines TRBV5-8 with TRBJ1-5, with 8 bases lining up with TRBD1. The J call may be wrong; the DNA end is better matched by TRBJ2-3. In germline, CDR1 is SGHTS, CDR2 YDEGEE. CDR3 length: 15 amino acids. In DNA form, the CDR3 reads TGTGCCAGCAGCCAGGGGGCGACGAGCAATCAGCCCCAGTATATT. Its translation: CASSQGATSNQPQYI.

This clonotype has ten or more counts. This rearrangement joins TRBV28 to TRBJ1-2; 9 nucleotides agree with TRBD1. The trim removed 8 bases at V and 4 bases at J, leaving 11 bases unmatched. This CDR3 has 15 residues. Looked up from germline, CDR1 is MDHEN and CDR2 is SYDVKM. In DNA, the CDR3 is TGTGCCAGCCACCTACCGGGACAGGGAACCTATGGCTACACCTTC. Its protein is CASHLPGQGTYGYTF.

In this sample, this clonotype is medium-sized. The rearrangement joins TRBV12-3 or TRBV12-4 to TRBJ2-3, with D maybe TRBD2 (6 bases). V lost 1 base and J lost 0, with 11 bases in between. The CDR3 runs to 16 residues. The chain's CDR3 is CASSLDSSGSTDTQYF. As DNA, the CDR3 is TGTGCCAGCAGTTTAGATTCCAGCGGGAGCACAGATACGCAGTATTTT.

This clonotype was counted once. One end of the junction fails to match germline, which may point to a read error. The CDR3 coding sequence is TGTGCCAGCAGTTACTCAGGGGGCGGGTGCACTGAAGCTTTCTTC. Translated, it gives CASSYSGGGCTEAFF. J is TRBJ1-1 and V is TRBV6-6; 7 nucleotides agree with TRBD1. The CDR3 is made up of 15 amino acids. The germline V gene has CDR1 MNHNY and CDR2 SVGAGI (reference sequence).

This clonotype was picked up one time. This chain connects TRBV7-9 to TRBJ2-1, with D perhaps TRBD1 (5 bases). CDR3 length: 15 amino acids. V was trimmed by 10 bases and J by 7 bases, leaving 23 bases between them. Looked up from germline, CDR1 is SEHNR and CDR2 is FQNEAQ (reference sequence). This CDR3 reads CAINDSLSEKNEQFF. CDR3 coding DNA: TGTGCCATCAATGACAGTTTATCCGAAAAAAATGAGCAGTTCTTC. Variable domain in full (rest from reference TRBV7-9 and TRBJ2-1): DTGVSQNPRHKITKRGQNVTFRCDPISEHNRLYWYRQTLGQGPEFLTYFQNEAQLEKSRLLSDRFSAERPKGSFSTLEIQRTEQGDSAMYLCAINDSLSEKNEQFFGPGTRLTVL.

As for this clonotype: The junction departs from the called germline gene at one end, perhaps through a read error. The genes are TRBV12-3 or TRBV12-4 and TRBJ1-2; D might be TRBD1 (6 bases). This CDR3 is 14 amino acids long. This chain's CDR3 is CASTPRGANYGCTF. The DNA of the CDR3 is TGTGCCAGCACGCCCCGGGGGGCCAACTATGGCTGCACCTTC.

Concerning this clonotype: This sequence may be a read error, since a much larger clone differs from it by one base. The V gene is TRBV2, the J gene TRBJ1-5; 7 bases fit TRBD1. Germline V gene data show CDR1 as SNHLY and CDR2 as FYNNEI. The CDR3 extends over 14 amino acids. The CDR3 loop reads CASSAVGGNQPHHF. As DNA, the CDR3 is TGTGCCAGCAGCGCGGTAGGGGGCAATCAGCCCCATCATTTT.

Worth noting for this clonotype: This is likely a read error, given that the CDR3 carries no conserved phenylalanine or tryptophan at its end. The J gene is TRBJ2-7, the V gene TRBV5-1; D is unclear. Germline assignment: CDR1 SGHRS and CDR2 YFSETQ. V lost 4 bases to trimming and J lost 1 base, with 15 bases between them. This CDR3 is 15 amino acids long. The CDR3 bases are TGCGCCAGCAGCCAATCGAGCAGGAGATCCTACGAGCAGTACCTC. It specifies CASSQSSRRSYEQYL.

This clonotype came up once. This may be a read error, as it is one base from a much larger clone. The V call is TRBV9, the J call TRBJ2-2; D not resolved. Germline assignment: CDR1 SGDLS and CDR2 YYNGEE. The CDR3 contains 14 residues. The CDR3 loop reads CPSSATTNTGELFF. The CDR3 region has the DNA TGTCCCAGCAGCGCTACGACCAACACCGGGGAGCTGTTTTTT.

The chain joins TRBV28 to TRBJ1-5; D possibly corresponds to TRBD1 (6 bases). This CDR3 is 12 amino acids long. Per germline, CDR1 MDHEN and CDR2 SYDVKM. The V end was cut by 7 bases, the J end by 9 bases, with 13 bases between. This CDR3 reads CASIASRGPQHF. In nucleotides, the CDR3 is TGTGCCAGCATAGCTTCCAGGGGGCCCCAGCATTTT.

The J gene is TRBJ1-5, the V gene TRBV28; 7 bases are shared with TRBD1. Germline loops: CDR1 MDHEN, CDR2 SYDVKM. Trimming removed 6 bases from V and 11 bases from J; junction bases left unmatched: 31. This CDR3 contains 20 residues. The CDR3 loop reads CASRADRAAHSLTSKWTQHF. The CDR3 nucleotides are TGTGCCAGCAGAGCAGACAGGGCCGCCCATAGCCTTACCTCCAAGTGGACCCAGCATTTT.

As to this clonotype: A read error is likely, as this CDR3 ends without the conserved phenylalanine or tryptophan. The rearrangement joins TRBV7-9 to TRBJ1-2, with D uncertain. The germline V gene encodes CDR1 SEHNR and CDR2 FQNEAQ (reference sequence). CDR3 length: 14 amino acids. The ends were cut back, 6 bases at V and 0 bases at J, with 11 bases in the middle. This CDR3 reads CASSAQGTNYGYTS. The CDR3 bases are TGTGCCAGCAGTGCGCAAGGAACTAACTATGGCTACACCTCC.

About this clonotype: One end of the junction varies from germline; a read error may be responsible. The CDR3 nucleotides are TGCACCAGGAGCTTGGCCAGCGCCAGCACAGATACGCAGTATTTT. It encodes CTRSLASASTDTQYF. This chain links TRBV5-1 with TRBJ2-3; D unresolved. This CDR3 is built from 15 residues. Germline CDR1 SGHRS, CDR2 YFSETQ.